Listed here are 3 T cell receptor beta chains from one sample, sequenced in a study of patients and donors after allogeneic stem cell transplantation. Via MiXCR, TCRdb re-called the RT-PCR reads, giving one row per CDR3 protein. The table includes 400,000 to 450,000 distinct CDR3 sequences, 16% detected once. The sample taken for sequencing was blood, either unsorted or a sorted T cell fraction (not recorded which). The receptors stem from a human donor who was either an allogeneic HSCT recipient or a stem cell or donor lymphocyte infusion donor (not recorded which). It is not recorded whose cells these are; they may come from a transplant donor.

The chain uses TRBV12-3 or TRBV12-4 and TRBJ2-7, with 14 bases aligning to TRBD2. Trimming at V came to 6 bases and at J to 8 bases, leaving 12 bases not matched to a gene. The CDR3 covers 16 residues. The CDR3 DNA is TGTGCCAGCAGCCCGTCGGGACTAGCGGGGGCCCGACAGCAGTACTTC. Translating gives CASSPSGLAGARQQYF.

This clonotype came up a few times. The chain couples TRBV6-4 to TRBJ2-3; 7 bases fit TRBD1. The CDR3 runs 14 residues. Losses at the gene ends were 7 bases for V and 4 bases for J; bases not matched to a gene: 8. The V gene's germline CDR1 is MRHNA and CDR2 SNTAGT. The CDR3 region has the DNA TGTGCCAGCAACCGACAGGGTAGGGCAGATACGCAGTATTTT. Translation: CASNRQGRADTQYF.

The chain links TRBV29-1 to TRBJ2-5; tentative D call: TRBD2 (8 bases). Trimming cost V 0 bases and J 3 bases, with 20 bases left between them. This CDR3 comprises 17 residues. Germline assignment: CDR1 SQVTM and CDR2 ANQGSEA. The CDR3: CSVEDRGSGRGEETQYF. In DNA form, the CDR3 reads TGCAGCGTTGAAGACAGGGGGAGCGGGAGAGGTGAAGAGACCCAGTACTTC. Looking up the rest from reference TRBV29-1 and TRBJ2-5 gives the full variable domain: SAVISQKPSRDICQRGTSLTIQCQVDSQVTMMFWYRQQPGQSLTLIATANQGSEATYESGFVIDKFPISRPNLTFSTLTVSNMSPEDSSIYLCSVEDRGSGRGEETQYFGPGTRLLVL.